Shown below are 26 T cell receptor beta chains from a single sample sequenced in a study of CD8+ T cells in alopecia areata. Isolated RNA was reverse transcribed into cDNA used as the sequencing template. Only in-frame clones appear in the TCRdb table, and some are missing; sequencing was by immunoSEQ multiplex PCR. This table has about 200,000 clones, 50% to 60% appearing once. This specimen was CD4+ T cells sorted from blood, taken at week 0. The origin of the receptors is a human donor with alopecia areata.

This chain uses TRBV7-2 with TRBJ2-5; 8 bases agree with TRBD1. The CDR3 extends over 13 amino acids. Germline V gives CDR1 SGHTA, CDR2 FQGNSA. V shed 6 bases, J shed 3 bases, and the junction held 3 bases outside the gene matches. CDR3 nucleotides: TGTGCCAGCAGGGGGACAGGAAAAGAGACCCAGTACTTC. It yields the protein CASRGTGKETQYF. Full variable domain (missing parts from reference TRBV7-2 and TRBJ2-5): GAGVSQSPSNKVTEKGKDVELRCDPISGHTALYWYRQSLGQGLEFLIYFQGNSAPDKSGLPSDRFSAERTGGSVSTLTIQRTQQEDSAVYLCASRGTGKETQYFGPGTRLLVL.

The chain has TRBV7-6 and TRBJ2-7; 8 bases map to TRBD1. With V trimmed by 3 bases and J by 3 bases, 7 bases remained unmatched. This CDR3 spans 15 amino acids. Per the germline V gene, CDR1 is SGHVS and CDR2 is FNYEAQ. The CDR3 DNA reads as TGTGCCAGCAGCTTCTCCGTTGGACAGGGCTACGAGCAGTACTTC. Protein: CASSFSVGQGYEQYF.

The gene calls are TRBV19 and TRBJ2-7; a possible D gene is TRBD2 (6 bases). Germline CDR1 and CDR2: LNHDA and SQIVND (reference sequence). The V and J ends lost 6 bases and 2 bases respectively, with 11 bases between them. The CDR3 extends over 13 amino acids. The CDR3 bases are TGTGCCAGTAGCCGGGGGACCCCCTACGAGCAGTACTTC. This codes for CASSRGTPYEQYF.

V and J are TRBV4-2 and TRBJ2-3; weak D call: TRBD1 (5 bases). The germline V gene has CDR1 LGHNA and CDR2 YNFKEQ. V lost 5 bases to trimming and J lost 5 bases, with 11 bases between them. The CDR3 contains 13 residues. The CDR3 loop reads CASSKGIGDTQYF. The CDR3, as DNA: TGTGCCAGCAGCAAGGGGATAGGAGATACGCAGTATTTT.

V is TRBV7-2 and J is TRBJ2-3; maybe TRBD1 (5 bases). The CDR3 has 11 residues. The ends were cut back, 2 bases at V and 8 bases at J, with 5 bases in the middle. The germline V gene has CDR1 SGHTA and CDR2 FQGNSA. CDR3 sequence reads: CASSLQGTQYF. CDR3 nucleotide sequence: TGTGCCAGCAGCTTACAGGGTACGCAGTATTTT.

A few counts support this clone. J is TRBJ2-1 and V is TRBV9; no clear D. The CDR3 runs to 14 residues. V lost 0 bases, J lost 8 bases, and 12 bases lay in between. In germline, CDR1 is SGDLS, CDR2 YYNGEE. The CDR3 spells CASSVGRIVDEQFF. The CDR3 region has the DNA TGTGCCAGCAGCGTAGGTCGTATCGTAGATGAGCAGTTCTTC.

In the case of this clone: This same CDR3 is encoded by further DNA sequences in the sample. V usage is TRBV5-1 and J usage is TRBJ2-5; possibly TRBD1 for D (5 bases). In germline, CDR1 is SGHRS, CDR2 YFSETQ. The CDR3 contains 14 residues. The V end was cut by 0 bases, the J end by 0 bases, with 6 bases between. The CDR3 coding sequence is TGCGCCAGCAGCTTGGGACAGTACCAAGAGACCCAGTACTTC. Translating it yields CASSLGQYQETQYF.

V usage is TRBV5-1 and J usage is TRBJ2-2; D may be TRBD1 or TRBD2 (5 bases each). There are 15 residues in the CDR3. Germline assignment: CDR1 SGHRS and CDR2 YFSETQ. V lost 2 bases and J 2 bases, leaving 10 bases between the germline ends. CDR3 in DNA: TGCGCCAGCAGCTTAGGGGACCAAAACACCGGGGAGCTGTTTTTT. Translated, it gives CASSLGDQNTGELFF.

In its sample, this clone was seen a few times. CDR3 in amino acids: CASSYSNYSPLHF. The DNA of the CDR3 is TGTGCCAGCAGTTACTCGAATTATTCACCCCTCCACTTT. The chain has TRBV6-5 and TRBJ1-6; D is undetermined. The V and J ends lost 0 bases and 8 bases respectively, with 5 bases between them. Per the germline V gene, CDR1 is MNHEY and CDR2 is SVGAGI. The CDR3 contains 13 residues.

This clone was observed at least ten times. The CDR3 coding sequence is TGTGCCAGCAGCTTTGGTGAAGGGGGACCCAGCTCCTACGAGCAGTACTTC. Translation: CASSFGEGGPSSYEQYF. The chain links TRBV7-9 to TRBJ2-7, with D tentatively TRBD1 (6 bases). Germline V gene sequence: CDR1 SEHNR, CDR2 FQNEAQ (reference sequence). The V and J ends lost 3 bases and 0 bases respectively, with 18 bases between them. This CDR3 has 17 amino acids.

This clone was seen once. V gene TRBV30 combines with J gene TRBJ1-1; no clear D. V was trimmed by 0 bases and J by 5 bases, leaving 10 bases between them. The CDR3 spans 13 residues. Germline V gene sequence: CDR1 GTSNPN, CDR2 SVGIG (reference sequence). The CDR3 region has the DNA TGTGCCTGGAGTGTTATTTCCCAGACTGAAGCTTTCTTT. Residues: CAWSVISQTEAFF.

On this clone: An end of the junction does not agree with germline; a read error may underlie this. The sample has other DNA sequences that encode this CDR3 too. This chain links TRBV25-1 with TRBJ2-7; 10 nucleotides agree with TRBD1. This CDR3 spans 15 amino acids. From germline, CDR1 is MGHDK and CDR2 SYGVNS. In DNA form, the CDR3 reads TGTGCCAGCAGTGACCCCGGGACAGGGGCCTATGAGCAGTACTTC. Translation: CASSDPGTGAYEQYF.

This sequence joins TRBV27 and TRBJ1-2; D is possibly TRBD1 (6 bases). The CDR3 is made up of 15 amino acids. The germline CDR1 and CDR2 sequences are MNHEY and SMNVEV (reference sequence). V lost 4 bases and J 3 bases, leaving 15 bases between the germline ends. The CDR3 DNA reads as TGTGCCAGCAGTTCGGGGACATCCACGCACTATGGCTACACCTTC. Its translation is CASSSGTSTHYGYTF.

This chain links TRBV7-9 with TRBJ2-1; 7 bases are a match to TRBD2. The CDR3 runs to 15 residues. With 1 base clipped from V and 12 bases from J, the junction kept 12 bases outside the gene matches. Germline V gene data show CDR1 as SEHNR and CDR2 as FQNEAQ (reference sequence). The CDR3 sequence: CASSLVRDYLSWQFF. The CDR3 region has the DNA TGTGCCAGCAGCTTAGTCAGGGACTACCTTTCTTGGCAGTTCTTC.

This clone showed up just a few times. This chain uses TRBV29-1 with TRBJ1-1; TRBD1 matches at 8 bases. The CDR3 consists of 13 residues. Germline assignment: CDR1 SQVTM and CDR2 ANQGSEA. J was trimmed by 1 base and V by 7 bases; bases with no gene match: 5. CDR3 sequence reads: CSGVGTGNTEAFF. The CDR3 coding sequence is TGCAGCGGTGTGGGGACAGGGAACACTGAAGCTTTCTTT.

The chain has TRBV25-1 and TRBJ1-1; 8 bases align to TRBD1. The J segment lost 0 bases and the V segment lost 4 bases, leaving 7 bases of the junction unmatched. The CDR3 totals 16 residues. Germline V gene lookup returns CDR1 MGHDK and CDR2 SYGVNS. CDR3 in amino acids: CASSGGQAGMNTEAFF. The DNA of the CDR3 is TGTGCCAGCAGTGGGGGACAGGCTGGTATGAACACTGAAGCTTTCTTT.

The V gene is TRBV29-1, the J gene TRBJ2-7; tentatively, D is TRBD1 (6 bases). The CDR3 consists of 11 residues. The germline V and J ends were trimmed by 4 bases and 3 bases, with 7 bases remaining between them. CDR1 and CDR2 from the germline V gene are SQVTM and ANQGSEA. CDR3 in DNA: TGCAGCGTTGCAGGGGACTACGAGCAGTACTTC. Amino acid sequence: CSVAGDYEQYF.

The chain uses TRBV7-3 and TRBJ2-5; TRBD2 aligns across 8 bases. Unmatched junction bases numbered 6, after V lost 8 bases and J lost 1 base. The CDR3 spans 14 residues. From germline, CDR1 is SGHTA and CDR2 FQGTGA. The DNA for the CDR3 is TGTGCCAGCTCGTCTACTAGCGGCCAAGAGACCCAGTACTTC. Translated, it gives CASSSTSGQETQYF.

The V gene is TRBV5-1, the J gene TRBJ1-1; D is unclear. Germline assignment: CDR1 SGHRS and CDR2 YFSETQ. The length of the CDR3 is 14 residues. Trimming cost V 3 bases and J 4 bases, with 13 bases left between them. The CDR3 nucleotides are TGCGCCAGCAGCTCCTCGAGCGGGCCCACTGAAGCTTTCTTT. It yields the protein CASSSSSGPTEAFF.

The V call is TRBV4-1, the J call TRBJ2-1; D perhaps matches TRBD2 (5 bases). CDR1 is MGHRA and CDR2 is YSYEKL in the germline V gene. This CDR3 is 15 amino acids long. V was shortened by 0 bases and J by 5 bases, with 11 bases between the two germline ends. The CDR3 sequence: CASSQDPLADNEQFF. CDR3 DNA sequence: TGCGCCAGCAGCCAAGATCCGCTAGCCGACAATGAGCAGTTCTTC.

The V gene is TRBV2, the J gene TRBJ2-3; a possible D gene is TRBD2 (7 bases). With 6 bases removed from V and 8 bases from J, the gap between germline ends came to 18 bases. Germline CDR1 and CDR2: SNHLY and FYNNEI. The CDR3 length is 14 residues. The chain's CDR3 is CASRAPTRGGTQYF. The DNA of the CDR3 is TGTGCCAGCAGGGCGCCGACGAGGGGGGGTACGCAGTATTTT.

The J gene is TRBJ2-7, the V gene TRBV9; D gene uncertain. The CDR3 contains 14 residues. Trimming removed 0 bases at V and 3 bases at J, with 10 bases between. Germline V gene data show CDR1 as SGDLS and CDR2 as YYNGEE. CDR3 protein: CASSVGGVDYEQYF. The CDR3, as DNA: TGTGCCAGCAGCGTAGGCGGTGTGGACTACGAGCAGTACTTC.

The chain carries TRBV2 and TRBJ1-2, with no clear D. Germline V gives CDR1 SNHLY, CDR2 FYNNEI. V was shortened by 9 bases and J by 3 bases, with 17 bases between the two germline ends. The CDR3 runs 14 residues. For the CDR3, the DNA is TGTGCCAGGTCCCTTATCGGAGCCTACTATGGCTACACCTTC. It encodes CARSLIGAYYGYTF.

The count of this clone is one. V is TRBV30 and J is TRBJ2-1; D may be TRBD2 (6 bases). Trimming removed 2 bases at V and 11 bases at J, with 13 bases between. CDR1 and CDR2 (germline): GTSNPN, SVGIG (reference sequence). The CDR3 runs to 12 residues. The CDR3 DNA follows: TGTGCCTGGAGTCCAACTAGCCAAAAGCAGTTCTTC. It yields the protein CAWSPTSQKQFF.

This chain uses TRBV15 with TRBJ2-3; tentative D call: TRBD2 (6 bases). The CDR3 sequence is 16 residues long. The V gene lost 0 bases and the J gene lost 2 bases, with 12 bases spanning the gap. Germline V gives CDR1 LNHNV, CDR2 YYDKDF (reference sequence). CDR3 sequence (DNA): TGTGCCACCAGCAGAGATCGGGGGATTTCCACAGATACGCAGTATTTT. It yields the protein CATSRDRGISTDTQYF.

This clone has more than one count but fewer than ten. The chain has TRBV9 and TRBJ2-7, with 9 bases fitting TRBD2. V shed 4 bases and J 5 bases; nucleotides not matched to a gene: 13. Germline-derived CDR1 and CDR2 are SGDLS and YYNGEE. This CDR3 is built from 16 residues. The CDR3 protein is CASSYRSSGISHEQYF. The CDR3 DNA is TGTGCCAGCAGCTACAGGTCTAGCGGGATTTCCCACGAGCAGTACTTC.